This TCR beta chain was retrieved from a study of blood T cell repertoires in COVID-19. Overall study: PBMCs, B-cell-depleted T cells, or T cells provided the cDNA or gDNA that made up the material.

This CDR3 is built from 17 residues. The germline CDR1 and CDR2 sequences are SGHDT and YYEEEE. Trimming at V came to 4 bases and at J to 4 bases, leaving 11 bases not matched to a gene. Per the study methods: Using reference gene primer amplification, nucleated cell counts were estimated. The repertoire was sequenced with immunoSEQ multiplex PCR; TCRdb's copy has only in-frame clones and lacks some. That table furnishes V, J and clone size, whereas the DNA furnished D and trimming. The table has roughly 36,000 clones, 65% to 90% seen once; the top ten hold 6.5% to 7.5%. The TCR comes from a man between 60 and 75 years old with active COVID-19. The rearrangement links TRBV5-6 to TRBJ2-6; 7 positions match TRBD2. Material for sequencing was peripheral blood. For the CDR3, the DNA is TGTGCCAGCAGCCCTGTCGGGCGGGGGTCCGGGGCCAACGTCCTGACTTTC. Amino acids: CASSPVGRGSGANVLTF.